Below, 15 T cell receptor beta chains from the same sample are listed, as sequenced in a study of shared clonotypes between healthy human individuals. Here immunoSEQ multiplex PCR was the method, and the copy in TCRdb shows in-frame clones only, minus some. The sample contains roughly 1,100,000 clones, more than 60% of which appear only once. Sequenced: memory CD4+ T cells sorted from blood. The subset denotes: CD45RA-negative fraction. The receptor set was obtained from a man younger than 30 in good health.

The DNA for the CDR3 is TGCGCCAGCAGCTTGGATCCAGGGGCGGGTGAAGCTTTCTTT. This translates into CASSLDPGAGEAFF. This chain joins TRBV5-1 and TRBJ1-1; weak D call: TRBD1 (6 bases). V lost 0 bases and J lost 7, with 13 bases in between. This CDR3 contains 14 residues. Germline V lookup: CDR1 SGHRS, CDR2 YFSETQ.

The chain carries TRBV6-1 and TRBJ1-2; D may be TRBD1 (6 bases). CDR1 is MNHNS, CDR2 SASEGT, per germline. V lost 8 bases and J lost 4, with 17 bases in between. The CDR3 sequence is 14 residues long. The CDR3 nucleotides read TGTGCCAGCCTTGCGGCAGGGGAGCCCTATGGCTACACCTTC. As protein: CASLAAGEPYGYTF.

This clone has a handful of counts. The rearrangement joins TRBV7-9 to TRBJ2-3; D remains ambiguous. Trimming left V 4 bases short and J 4 bases short, with 12 bases between. There are 14 residues in the CDR3. Germline CDR1 reads SEHNR; CDR2 reads FQNEAQ (reference sequence). The CDR3 nucleotides read TGTGCCAGCAGCTCCCCCCGCTTTCCAGATACGCAGTATTTT. Its protein product is CASSSPRFPDTQYF.

This clone was recorded a few times. The chain is built from TRBV7-9 and TRBJ2-3, with D possibly TRBD2 on 6 matching bases. Germline V lookup: CDR1 SEHNR, CDR2 FQNEAQ (reference sequence). V shed 2 bases and J shed 3 bases, with 12 bases lying between them. The CDR3 runs 15 residues. CDR3 loop: CASSLYLGGTDTQYF. The CDR3 DNA is TGTGCCAGCAGCTTATATCTTGGAGGGACAGATACGCAGTATTTT.

On this clone itself: Other DNA sequences in this sample translate to the same CDR3. The chain joins TRBV5-1 to TRBJ2-5; D is possibly TRBD2 (5 bases). CDR1 is SGHRS, CDR2 YFSETQ, per germline. This CDR3 has 15 amino acids. V was cut by 0 bases and J by 0 bases, with 9 bases left in between. The CDR3 bases are TGCGCCAGCAGCTTGGCCGCGGGTAACCAAGAGACCCAGTACTTC. It yields the protein CASSLAAGNQETQYF.

The chain recombines TRBV19 with TRBJ2-1, with TRBD2 matching 11 bases. This CDR3 is 14 amino acids long. Looked up from germline, CDR1 is LNHDA and CDR2 is SQIVND (reference sequence). Losses at the gene ends were 10 bases for V and 6 bases for J; bases not matched to a gene: 8. CDR3 sequence reads: CATSLAGVFNEQFF. The CDR3 nucleotides read TGTGCCACTTCACTAGCGGGAGTTTTCAATGAGCAGTTCTTC.

J is TRBJ2-7 and V is TRBV7-2, with D unclear. Trimming removed 1 base at V and 5 bases at J, with 12 bases between. In germline, CDR1 is SGHTA, CDR2 FQGNSA. This CDR3 has 14 residues. The CDR3 sequence is CASSLGGRANEQYF. DNA of the CDR3: TGTGCCAGCAGCTTAGGAGGTCGAGCGAACGAGCAGTACTTC. Filled out from reference TRBV7-2 and TRBJ2-7, the complete variable domain reads GAGVSQSPSNKVTEKGKDVELRCDPISGHTALYWYRQSLGQGLEFLIYFQGNSAPDKSGLPSDRFSAERTGGSVSTLTIQRTQQEDSAVYLCASSLGGRANEQYFGPGTRLTVT.

In the case of this clone: Different DNA sequences within this sample yield the same CDR3. The chain joins TRBV7-2 to TRBJ2-5, with TRBD2 matching over 8 bases. The germline V gene has CDR1 SGHTA and CDR2 FQGNSA. The CDR3 sequence is 14 residues long. V was clipped by 4 bases and J by 5 bases; unmatched bases: 6. The CDR3 DNA sequence: TGTGCCAGCAGCTCAAGCGGGAGAGGTGAGACCCAGTACTTC. The encoded protein is CASSSSGRGETQYF.

The CDR3 DNA follows: TGTGCCTGGAGTGTAGTGGGGGCTGGCGGCTACACCTTC. Translated, it gives CAWSVVGAGGYTF. The V and J genes are TRBV30 and TRBJ1-2; D may be TRBD1 (6 bases). CDR1 and CDR2 from the germline V gene are GTSNPN and SVGIG (reference sequence). The CDR3 has 13 residues. The germline V and J ends were trimmed by 0 bases and 8 bases, with 13 bases remaining between them.

Concerning this clone itself: The sample contains more than one DNA sequence encoding this CDR3. The chain links TRBV5-1 to TRBJ2-5; TRBD2 matches at 12 bases. CDR3 length: 15 amino acids. CDR1 is SGHRS and CDR2 is YFSETQ in the germline V gene. V lost 4 bases to trimming and J lost 5 bases; unmatched junction nucleotides: 6. In DNA, the CDR3 is TGCGCCAGCAGCCTTGGACTAGCGGGGTATGAGACCCAGTACTTC. Its protein is CASSLGLAGYETQYF.

The gene calls are TRBV6-1 and TRBJ1-3; D gene uncertain. Trimming pared 2 bases from V and 1 base from J, leaving 9 bases between. Germline CDR1 and CDR2: MNHNS and SASEGT. This CDR3 comprises 15 residues. CDR3 DNA sequence: TGTGCCAGCAGTGAACCCGGGCCTTCTGGAAACACCATATATTTT. Translated: CASSEPGPSGNTIYF.

CDR3 loop: CASSLQGAKPEAFF. The CDR3 region has the DNA TGTGCCAGCAGCTTGCAGGGGGCAAAGCCTGAAGCTTTCTTT. The chain couples TRBV5-4 to TRBJ1-1; 8 bases match TRBD1. The length of the CDR3 is 14 residues. Germline V CDR1 and CDR2: SGHNT, YYREEE (reference sequence). Trimming at V came to 1 base and at J to 6 bases, leaving 5 bases not matched to a gene.

The V gene is TRBV6-6, the J gene TRBJ1-1; TRBD1 aligns across 9 bases. Per germline, CDR1 MNHNY and CDR2 SVGAGI (reference sequence). The length of the CDR3 is 16 residues. The V segment lost 0 bases and the J segment 7 bases; nucleotides outside the gene matches: 9. The chain's CDR3 is CASSYSSKDRGHEAFF. In DNA, the CDR3 is TGTGCCAGCAGTTACTCTTCCAAGGACAGGGGCCATGAAGCTTTCTTT.

The J gene is TRBJ1-4, the V gene TRBV6-1, with 7 bases lining up with TRBD1. The V gene end was trimmed by 4 bases and the J gene end by 3 bases; junction bases not matched to a gene: 17. CDR3 length equals 19 residues. Germline loops: CDR1 MNHNS, CDR2 SASEGT. The DNA for the CDR3 is TGTGCCAGCAGTGTTGGGCCGGGACAGTCTCCCTCAGCTAATGAAAAACTGTTTTTT. As protein: CASSVGPGQSPSANEKLFF.

The chain uses TRBV5-1 and TRBJ2-7; 10 nucleotides line up with TRBD1. The CDR3 consists of 14 residues. Germline CDR1 SGHRS, CDR2 YFSETQ. V shed 4 bases, J shed 5 bases, and the junction held 6 bases outside the gene matches. The CDR3 sequence: CASSIVGQGNEQYF. The CDR3 bases are TGCGCCAGCAGCATCGTGGGACAGGGGAACGAGCAGTACTTC. Complete variable domain (other parts from reference TRBV5-1 and TRBJ2-7): KAGVTQTPRYLIKTRGQQVTLSCSPISGHRSVSWYQQTPGQGLQFLFEYFSETQRNKGNFPGRFSGRQFSNSRSEMNVSTLELGDSALYLCASSIVGQGNEQYFGPGTRLTVT.